This passage covers 31 T cell receptor beta chains from one sample sequenced in a study of T cell changes during pregnancy in multiple sclerosis. The assay was immunoSEQ multiplex PCR, and TCRdb's table has in-frame clones only and misses some. Among some 70,000 clones, roughly 92% were seen once, and the ten largest hold around 3.5%. The sample consisted of peripheral blood, taken after pregnancy. The receptors here all came from a female donor in good health, enrolled as a control in a pregnancy study.

The CDR3 loop is CAISESTDRETQYF. The DNA for the CDR3 is TGTGCCATCAGTGAGAGCACGGACAGAGAGACCCAGTACTTC. This chain uses TRBV10-3 with TRBJ2-5; D is possibly TRBD1 (6 bases). The CDR3 has 14 residues. The ends were cut back, 2 bases at V and 4 bases at J, with 11 bases in the middle. The germline V gene has CDR1 ENHRY and CDR2 SYGVKD.

The genes are TRBV29-1 and TRBJ2-1, with D perhaps TRBD1 (6 bases). The germline V and J ends were trimmed by 7 bases and 4 bases, with 14 bases remaining between them. The CDR3 consists of 13 residues. Germline CDR1 reads SQVTM; CDR2 reads ANQGSEA. DNA for the CDR3: TGCAGCGGTAGGGGACAAACATACAATGAGCAGTTCTTC. This codes for CSGRGQTYNEQFF.

The chain is built from TRBV7-2 and TRBJ1-4, with TRBD1 as a possible D gene (6 bases). There are 16 residues in the CDR3. Between the trimmed V and J ends, which lost 2 bases and 1 base, there was a span of 11 bases. CDR1 and CDR2 from the germline V gene are SGHTA and FQGNSA. For the CDR3, the DNA is TGTGCCAGCAGCTTAACCAAAGGGGGAACTAATGAAAAACTGTTTTTT. Translating gives CASSLTKGGTNEKLFF.

The chain combines TRBV7-2 with TRBJ1-6; D might be TRBD1 (5 bases). CDR3 length equals 11 residues. The germline CDR1 and CDR2 sequences are SGHTA and FQGNSA. Trimming shortened V by 4 bases and J by 14 bases, and 9 bases separated the two germline ends. CDR3 nucleotide sequence: TGTGCCAGCAGCTCAGGGAGGACCCTCCACTTT. Translating it yields CASSSGRTLHF.

V and J are TRBV2 and TRBJ2-7, with a tentative D call TRBD1 (5 bases). Trimming shortened V by 1 base and J by 2 bases, and 9 bases separated the two germline ends. Germline assignment: CDR1 SNHLY and CDR2 FYNNEI. This CDR3 has 14 residues. CDR3 sequence reads: CASSEVQGAYEQYF. The CDR3 DNA follows: TGTGCCAGCAGTGAAGTCCAGGGTGCCTACGAGCAGTACTTC.

The chain uses TRBV5-1 and TRBJ1-6; D not certain. CDR1 SGHRS and CDR2 YFSETQ come from the germline V gene. The CDR3 is 15 residues long. Trimming stripped 2 bases from V and 5 bases from J, with 11 bases between. DNA of the CDR3: TGCGCCAGCAGCTTATCTTTGGGCGATAATTCACCCCTCCACTTT. The encoded protein is CASSLSLGDNSPLHF.

The chain is built from TRBV11-3 and TRBJ2-5; D may be TRBD2 (7 bases). CDR3 size: 13 residues. Trimming took 5 bases from V and 4 from J, leaving 11 bases between them. The germline CDR1 and CDR2 sequences are SGHNT and YENEEA. CDR3 residues: CASSRGAPETQYF. CDR3 nucleotides: TGTGCCAGCAGCCGGGGGGCCCCAGAGACCCAGTACTTC.

The chain combines TRBV28 with TRBJ2-5, with D maybe TRBD1 (6 bases). Between the trimmed V and J ends, which lost 6 bases and 1 base, there was a span of 9 bases. This CDR3 has 13 amino acids. Germline assignment: CDR1 MDHEN and CDR2 SYDVKM. The CDR3 nucleotides are TGTGCCAGCAGCCGGACAGCCCAAGAGACCCAGTACTTC. Encoded protein: CASSRTAQETQYF.

The chain has TRBV27 and TRBJ2-1; D is perhaps TRBD1 (6 bases). This CDR3 is 17 amino acids long. The germline CDR1 and CDR2 sequences are MNHEY and SMNVEV (reference sequence). V lost 3 bases to trimming and J lost 9 bases, with 24 bases between them. DNA for the CDR3: TGTGCCAGCAGTTTCCGACAGGCACGGGCTTTAAGCCGTGAGCAGTTCTTC. Translated, it gives CASSFRQARALSREQFF.

This chain uses TRBV20-1 with TRBJ2-7; D might be TRBD2 (6 bases). The V gene lost 3 bases and the J gene lost 7 bases, with 10 bases spanning the gap. The length of the CDR3 is 11 residues. In germline, CDR1 is DFQATT, CDR2 SNEGSKA (reference sequence). The CDR3 bases are TGCAGTGCTAGGACCGGAGGGGAGCAGTACTTC. It yields the protein CSARTGGEQYF.

This clone has only a few counts. V is TRBV11-2 and J is TRBJ1-1; 7 bases agree with TRBD1. CDR1 is SGHAT, CDR2 FQNNGV, per germline. The CDR3 is 18 amino acids. Trimming took 5 bases from V and 3 from J; bases not matched to a gene: 18. CDR3 residues: CASSPLTGKERRDTEAFF. In DNA, the CDR3 is TGTGCCAGCAGCCCTTTGACAGGGAAGGAACGTAGGGACACTGAAGCTTTCTTT.

The chain links TRBV7-2 to TRBJ1-1, with a weak D call TRBD1 (6 bases). The V gene's germline CDR1 is SGHTA and CDR2 FQGNSA. The CDR3 runs 15 residues. V gave up 1 base and J gave up 5 bases, with 14 bases separating them. The CDR3 DNA sequence: TGTGCCAGCAGCTTAGGGGAAACAGGGTGGACTGAAGCTTTCTTT. It encodes CASSLGETGWTEAFF. Supplemented by reference TRBV7-2 and TRBJ1-1, the full variable domain reads GAGVSQSPSNKVTEKGKDVELRCDPISGHTALYWYRQSLGQGLEFLIYFQGNSAPDKSGLPSDRFSAERTGGSVSTLTIQRTQQEDSAVYLCASSLGETGWTEAFFGQGTRLTVV.

The chain couples TRBV29-1 to TRBJ2-2; maybe TRBD1 (5 bases). CDR1 and CDR2 from the germline V gene are SQVTM and ANQGSEA. The CDR3 runs to 13 residues. The ends were cut back, 3 bases at V and 7 bases at J, with 12 bases in the middle. In DNA, the CDR3 is TGCAGCGTTGAGGAGACAGATAACGGGGAGCTGTTTTTT. Amino acids: CSVEETDNGELFF.

The chain uses TRBV28 and TRBJ1-1; D is uncertain. This CDR3 comprises 13 residues. Germline-derived CDR1 and CDR2 are MDHEN and SYDVKM. V lost 5 bases and J 0 bases, leaving 7 bases between the germline ends. The CDR3 spells CASSEGLNTEAFF. The CDR3 region has the DNA TGTGCCAGCAGTGAGGGTCTGAACACTGAAGCTTTCTTT.

This sequence joins TRBV6-4 and TRBJ2-7, with 7 positions matching TRBD2. V lost 4 bases, J lost 2 bases, and 8 bases stayed unmatched. CDR3 length: 15 residues. CDR1 is MRHNA and CDR2 is SNTAGT in the germline V gene. CDR3 region: CASSGGSGDAYEQYF. CDR3 nucleotide sequence: TGTGCCAGCAGTGGGGGGAGCGGGGACGCCTACGAGCAGTACTTC.

The chain recombines TRBV7-9 with TRBJ2-1; 10 nucleotides line up with TRBD2. The J segment lost 0 bases and the V segment lost 6 bases, leaving 11 bases of the junction unmatched. This CDR3 has 18 residues. The V gene's germline CDR1 is SEHNR and CDR2 FQNEAQ (reference sequence). The CDR3 sequence: CASSQPGTSVRSYNEQFF. The DNA for the CDR3 is TGTGCCAGCAGTCAACCCGGGACTAGCGTGCGCTCCTACAATGAGCAGTTCTTC. Full variable domain (outside the CDR3, taken from reference TRBV7-9 and TRBJ2-1): DTGVSQNPRHKITKRGQNVTFRCDPISEHNRLYWYRQTLGQGPEFLTYFQNEAQLEKSRLLSDRFSAERPKGSFSTLEIQRTEQGDSAMYLCASSQPGTSVRSYNEQFFGPGTRLTVL.

The chain uses TRBV7-2 and TRBJ2-4; D may be TRBD1 (5 bases). This CDR3 has 19 residues. The germline V and J ends were trimmed by 2 bases and 0 bases, with 20 bases remaining between them. Germline loops: CDR1 SGHTA, CDR2 FQGNSA. The CDR3 DNA reads as TGTGCCAGCAGCTTAAGCCCGACAGAGCCTTATATAGCCAAAAACATTCAGTACTTC. Translation gives CASSLSPTEPYIAKNIQYF. The full variable domain, its missing parts supplied by reference TRBV7-2 and TRBJ2-4, is GAGVSQSPSNKVTEKGKDVELRCDPISGHTALYWYRQSLGQGLEFLIYFQGNSAPDKSGLPSDRFSAERTGGSVSTLTIQRTQQEDSAVYLCASSLSPTEPYIAKNIQYFGAGTRLSVL.

This chain links TRBV27 with TRBJ2-7; 11 bases align to TRBD2. Looked up from germline, CDR1 is MNHEY and CDR2 is SMNVEV (reference sequence). V lost 6 bases to trimming and J lost 3 bases; unmatched junction nucleotides: 7. This CDR3 has 15 amino acids. This CDR3 reads CASSPTSGDIYEQYF. The DNA for the CDR3 is TGTGCCAGCAGCCCGACTAGCGGGGACATCTACGAGCAGTACTTC.

The J gene is TRBJ2-2, the V gene TRBV7-2, with 11 bases lining up with TRBD1. CDR3 length: 16 residues. V dropped 0 bases and J dropped 7; count of bases not matched to a gene: 4. Germline V CDR1 and CDR2: SGHTA, FQGNSA. As DNA, the CDR3 is TGTGCCAGCAGCTTAGCGGGGACAGGGGGGAGCGGGGAGCTGTTTTTT. Protein: CASSLAGTGGSGELFF.

The chain has TRBV7-2 and TRBJ2-1; 10 nucleotides agree with TRBD2. The ends lost 3 bases at V and 6 bases at J; junction bases unmatched: 5. This CDR3 spans 15 amino acids. CDR1 is SGHTA, CDR2 FQGNSA, per germline. The CDR3 sequence is CASSFASGGLNEQFF. The CDR3 coding sequence is TGTGCCAGCAGCTTTGCTAGCGGGGGCCTCAATGAGCAGTTCTTC.

The J gene is TRBJ2-7, the V gene TRBV28; 9 bases fit TRBD1. The germline V gene encodes CDR1 MDHEN and CDR2 SYDVKM. The CDR3 has 15 amino acids. The V segment lost 5 bases and the J segment 1 base; nucleotides outside the gene matches: 6. Written as DNA, the CDR3 is TGTGCCAGCAGTCCCACAGGGGGCTTATCCTACGAGCAGTACTTC. Translated: CASSPTGGLSYEQYF.

This clone was recorded once. This chain links TRBV27 with TRBJ1-3, with 10 bases lining up with TRBD1. There are 18 residues in the CDR3. From germline, CDR1 is MNHEY and CDR2 SMNVEV (reference sequence). V shed 1 base, J shed 4 bases, and the junction held 10 bases outside the gene matches. DNA for the CDR3: TGTGCCAGCAGTTTATATGGAGGGCGGACAGGGGGGGGAAACACCATATATTTT. The encoded protein is CASSLYGGRTGGGNTIYF.

This chain uses TRBV4-2 with TRBJ2-3; D is unresolved. The germline CDR1 and CDR2 sequences are LGHNA and YNFKEQ. V gave up 0 bases and J gave up 1 base, with 8 bases separating them. This CDR3 contains 15 residues. CDR3 in amino acids: CASSQDSSGTDTQYF. CDR3 coding DNA: TGTGCCAGCAGCCAAGATAGCTCCGGCACAGATACGCAGTATTTT.

The rearrangement joins TRBV27 to TRBJ1-1; tentatively, D is TRBD1 (6 bases). CDR1 and CDR2 (germline): MNHEY, SMNVEV (reference sequence). With 3 bases removed from V and 6 bases from J, the gap between germline ends came to 11 bases. There are 13 residues in the CDR3. The CDR3 DNA follows: TGTGCCAGCAGTTTCCTGCGGGGGCCTGAAGCTTTCTTT. This gives the protein CASSFLRGPEAFF.

This chain connects TRBV7-2 to TRBJ2-2, with 8 positions matching TRBD2. In germline, CDR1 is SGHTA, CDR2 FQGNSA. J gave up 5 bases and V 3 bases, and 8 bases lay outside the gene matches. This CDR3 is 16 amino acids long. CDR3 bases: TGTGCCAGCAGCTTTAGTCGCGGGAGGTCGACCGGGGAGCTGTTTTTT. Protein: CASSFSRGRSTGELFF.

Here the CDR3 DNA reads TGTGCCAGCAGTGCTGGGACAGCATCAATGACTTCACCCCTCCACTTT. This gives the protein CASSAGTASMTSPLHF. This chain joins TRBV2 and TRBJ1-6; TRBD1 aligns across 7 bases. V lost 4 bases to trimming and J lost 9 bases; unmatched junction nucleotides: 12. In germline, CDR1 is SNHLY, CDR2 FYNNEI. This CDR3 is 16 amino acids long.

This rearrangement joins TRBV6-5 to TRBJ1-4, with D perhaps matching TRBD1 (6 bases). The germline V gene has CDR1 MNHEY and CDR2 SVGAGI. V lost 2 bases and J lost 5, with 15 bases in between. The CDR3 consists of 16 residues. CDR3 in amino acids: CASSYGDTGNNEKLFF. The DNA for the CDR3 is TGTGCCAGCAGTTACGGGGATACAGGGAACAATGAAAAACTGTTTTTT.

V gene TRBV4-3 combines with J gene TRBJ1-4; 9 nucleotides align to TRBD1. The length of the CDR3 is 15 residues. The trim removed 4 bases at V and 5 bases at J, leaving 5 bases unmatched. Looked up from germline, CDR1 is LGHNA and CDR2 is YSLEER. CDR3 loop: CASSRTGTGNEKLFF. CDR3 in DNA: TGCGCCAGCAGCCGAACCGGGACAGGGAATGAAAAACTGTTTTTT.

V and J are TRBV18 and TRBJ1-2; D is ambiguous. V was shortened by 3 bases and J by 5 bases, with 16 bases between the two germline ends. Germline CDR1 and CDR2: KGHSH and LQKENI. The CDR3 extends over 15 amino acids. This chain's CDR3 is CASSPTGETGYGYTF. CDR3 sequence (DNA): TGTGCCAGCTCACCGACCGGGGAGACGGGATATGGCTACACCTTC.

This chain joins TRBV4-2 and TRBJ2-5; TRBD2 aligns across 8 bases. The CDR3 runs 18 residues. CDR1 and CDR2 (germline): LGHNA, YNFKEQ. Trimming cost V 1 base and J 5 bases; bases outside gene matches: 15. For the CDR3, the DNA is TGTGCCAGCAGCCAAGCGGCGGGGCTAGCGGGCAGTTTGGAGACCCAGTACTTC. Its translation is CASSQAAGLAGSLETQYF.

CDR3: CASSTRQGTDTQYF. In DNA form, the CDR3 reads TGTGCCAGCAGCACTCGACAGGGTACAGATACGCAGTATTTT. The rearrangement links TRBV5-4 to TRBJ2-3; the match to TRBD1 covers 7 bases. Per the germline V gene, CDR1 is SGHNT and CDR2 is YYREEE (reference sequence). V was clipped by 4 bases and J by 3 bases; unmatched bases: 5. This CDR3 has 14 residues.